This TCR beta chain was captured in a study of T cell responses to AZD1222 COVID-19 vaccine. Study-level findings and limits: Nearly half of the spike-specific TCRs reportedly recognize variant regions that carry no mutations.

Clones were sequenced by immunoSEQ multiplex PCR, and TCRdb holds only the in-frame ones, with some missing. Of about 110,000 clones in the sample, about 92% were seen once. Turning to this clone: The antigen remains undetermined.

Pooling was applied to second doses at about 4 or about 12 weeks. The V gene's germline CDR1 is SGHDN and CDR2 FVKESK. V lost 3 bases and J lost 2, with 14 bases in between. The CDR3 runs to 15 residues. The chain combines TRBV14 with TRBJ2-7; possibly TRBD1 for D (5 bases). This TCR was recovered from an adult who received the AZD1222 COVID-19 vaccine. The specimen comprised peripheral blood, sampled 28 days after the second AZD1222 dose. CDR3 loop: CASSHSNRWTYEQYF. The CDR3 coding sequence is TGTGCCAGCAGCCATAGTAACAGGTGGACCTACGAGCAGTACTTC.